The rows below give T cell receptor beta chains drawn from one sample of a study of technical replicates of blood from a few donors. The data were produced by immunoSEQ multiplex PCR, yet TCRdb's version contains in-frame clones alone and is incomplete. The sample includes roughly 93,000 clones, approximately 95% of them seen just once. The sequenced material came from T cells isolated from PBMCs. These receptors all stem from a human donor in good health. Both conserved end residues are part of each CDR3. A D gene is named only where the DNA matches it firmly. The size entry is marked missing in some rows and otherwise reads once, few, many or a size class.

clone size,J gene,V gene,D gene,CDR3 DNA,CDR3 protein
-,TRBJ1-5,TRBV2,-,TGTGCCAGCAGTATGACAGATCAGCCCCAGCATTTT,CASSMTDQPQHF
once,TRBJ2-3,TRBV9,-,TGTGCCAGCAGCGTAGGGGGGCGGCCAGATACGCAGTATTTT,CASSVGGRPDTQYF
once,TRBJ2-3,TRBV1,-,TGCACCAGCAATAGGCGGGAGTCCCCAGATACGCAGTATTTT,CTSNRRESPDTQYF
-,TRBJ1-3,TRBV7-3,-,TGTGCCAGCTCGGAACAGTTTGGAAACACCATATATTTT,CASSEQFGNTIYF
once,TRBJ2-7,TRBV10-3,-,TGTGCCATCAGTGCCCGGGACTCCAGTGACTACGAGCAGTACTTC,CAISARDSSDYEQYF
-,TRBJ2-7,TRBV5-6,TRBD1,TGTGCCAGCAGCGCCCGACAGGGAATCTCCGAGCAGTACTTC,CASSARQGISEQYF
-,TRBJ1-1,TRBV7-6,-,TGTGCCAGCAGCTTAGGCGGGTCCAACACTGAAGCTTTCTTT,CASSLGGSNTEAFF
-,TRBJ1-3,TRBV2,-,TGTGCCAGCAGTGATCCGGCGGAGTTTTCTGGAAACACCATATATTTT,CASSDPAEFSGNTIYF
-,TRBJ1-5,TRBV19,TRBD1,TGTGCCAGTAGTATTCCACGTGACAGGGGGCTGGGCAATCAGCCCCAGCATTTT,CASSIPRDRGLGNQPQHF
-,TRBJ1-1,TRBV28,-,TGTGCCAGCAGTCCGTCGTGGGGGGGAACTGAAGCTTTCTTT,CASSPSWGGTEAFF
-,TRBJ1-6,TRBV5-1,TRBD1,TGCGCCAGCAAACGCCTAACAGGGGGCGATAATTCACCCCTCCACTTT,CASKRLTGGDNSPLHF
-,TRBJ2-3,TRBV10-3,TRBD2,TGTGCCATCAGTGAGTCGAAATCGTCGGCTAGCGGGGGCCTTAGCACAGATACGCAGTATTTT,CAISESKSSASGGLSTDTQYF
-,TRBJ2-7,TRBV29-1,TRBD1,TGCAGCGTTGAACGGGGACAGGGTCTAGGCGAGCAGTACTTC,CSVERGQGLGEQYF
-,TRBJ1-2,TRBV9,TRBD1,TGTGCCAGCAGCACGACAGGGGAAGGCTACACCTTC,CASSTTGEGYTF
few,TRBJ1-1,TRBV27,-,TGTGCCAGCAGTTACCGGGGGAACACTGAAGCTTTCTTT,CASSYRGNTEAFF
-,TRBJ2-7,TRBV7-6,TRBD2,TGTGCCAGCAGCGCCGGAACCGAGACTAGCGTCTACGAGCAGTACTTC,CASSAGTETSVYEQYF
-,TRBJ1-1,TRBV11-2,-,TGTGCCAGCAGCTTAGTTGTGGACTGGAACACTGAAGCTTTCTTT,CASSLVVDWNTEAFF
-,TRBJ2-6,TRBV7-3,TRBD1,TGTGCCAGCAGCTTAGGATGGGACAGGGACTCTGGGGCCAACGTCCTGACTTTC,CASSLGWDRDSGANVLTF
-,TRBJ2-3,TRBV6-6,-,TGTGCCAGCAGGACGGGGTCCACAGATACGCAGTATTTT,CASRTGSTDTQYF
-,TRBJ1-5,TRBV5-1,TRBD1,TGCGCCAGCAGCACGGGGACAGAAGATCAGCCCCAGCATTTT,CASSTGTEDQPQHF
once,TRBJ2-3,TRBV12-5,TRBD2,TGTGCTAGTGGCCCGGGACTAGCGGGGTTCACAGATACGCAGTATTTT,CASGPGLAGFTDTQYF
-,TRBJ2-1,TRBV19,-,TGTGCCAGTAGTGATGAACAGGGTACTTACAATGAGCAGTTCTTC,CASSDEQGTYNEQFF
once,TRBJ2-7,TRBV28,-,TGTGCCAGCAGTTTCCAAGCCCCCCCCGAGCAGTACTTC,CASSFQAPPEQYF